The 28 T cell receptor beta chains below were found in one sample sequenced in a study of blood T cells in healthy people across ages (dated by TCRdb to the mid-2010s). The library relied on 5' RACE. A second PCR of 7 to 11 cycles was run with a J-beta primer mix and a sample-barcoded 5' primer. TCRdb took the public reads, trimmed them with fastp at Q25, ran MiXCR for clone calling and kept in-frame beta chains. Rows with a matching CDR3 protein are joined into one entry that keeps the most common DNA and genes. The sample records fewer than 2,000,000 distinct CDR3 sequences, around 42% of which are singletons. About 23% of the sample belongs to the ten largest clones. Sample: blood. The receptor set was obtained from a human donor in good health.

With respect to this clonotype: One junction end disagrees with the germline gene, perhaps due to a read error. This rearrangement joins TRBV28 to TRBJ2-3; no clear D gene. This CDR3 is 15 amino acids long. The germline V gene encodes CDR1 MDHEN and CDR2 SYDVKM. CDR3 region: CASSLVPGSTDTQYF. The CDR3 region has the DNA TGTGCCAGCAGTTTGGTACCAGGTTCCACAGACACGCAGTATTTT.

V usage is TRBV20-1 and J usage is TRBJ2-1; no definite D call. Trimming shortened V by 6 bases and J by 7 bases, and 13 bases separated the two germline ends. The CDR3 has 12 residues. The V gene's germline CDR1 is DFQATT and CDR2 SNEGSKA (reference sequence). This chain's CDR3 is CSATQGRNEQFF. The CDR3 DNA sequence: TGCAGTGCCACCCAAGGGCGGAATGAGCAGTTCTTC.

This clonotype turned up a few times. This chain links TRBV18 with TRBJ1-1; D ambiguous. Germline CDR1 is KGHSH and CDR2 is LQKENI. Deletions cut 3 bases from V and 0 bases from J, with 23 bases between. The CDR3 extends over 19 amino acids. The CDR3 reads CASSPTQVLAGLMNTEAFF. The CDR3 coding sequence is TGTGCCAGCTCACCGACTCAGGTGTTAGCCGGTTTAATGAACACTGAAGCTTTCTTT.

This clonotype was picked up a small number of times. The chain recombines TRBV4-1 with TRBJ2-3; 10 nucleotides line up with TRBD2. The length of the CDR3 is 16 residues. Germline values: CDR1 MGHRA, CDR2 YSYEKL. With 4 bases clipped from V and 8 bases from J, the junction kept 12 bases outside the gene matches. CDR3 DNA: TGCGCCAGCAGCCCGCCGGCTAGCGGGGGAGCAGGTACGCAGTATTTT. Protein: CASSPPASGGAGTQYF.

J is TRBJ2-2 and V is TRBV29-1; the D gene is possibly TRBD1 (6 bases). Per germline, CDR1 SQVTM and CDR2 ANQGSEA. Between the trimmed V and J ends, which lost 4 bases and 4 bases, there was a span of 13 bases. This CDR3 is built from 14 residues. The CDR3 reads CSVGPGTSTGELFF. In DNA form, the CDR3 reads TGCAGCGTTGGGCCCGGGACATCCACCGGGGAGCTGTTTTTT.

CDR3: CASSQGTQAYEQYF. The CDR3 DNA sequence: TGTGCCAGCAGCCAAGGGACACAAGCCTACGAGCAGTACTTC. The genes are TRBV14 and TRBJ2-5, with D possibly TRBD1 on 5 matching bases. The DNA end favors TRBJ2-7, so the J call may be wrong. There are 14 residues in the CDR3. CDR1 and CDR2 from the germline V gene are SGHDN and FVKESK.

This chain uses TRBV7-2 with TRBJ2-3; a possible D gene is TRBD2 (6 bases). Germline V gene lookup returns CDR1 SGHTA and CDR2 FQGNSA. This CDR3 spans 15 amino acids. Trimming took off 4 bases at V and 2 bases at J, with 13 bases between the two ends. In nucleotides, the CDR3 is TGTGCCAGCAGCTGGGGCGGGGTGGACACAGATACGCAGTATTTT. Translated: CASSWGGVDTDTQYF.

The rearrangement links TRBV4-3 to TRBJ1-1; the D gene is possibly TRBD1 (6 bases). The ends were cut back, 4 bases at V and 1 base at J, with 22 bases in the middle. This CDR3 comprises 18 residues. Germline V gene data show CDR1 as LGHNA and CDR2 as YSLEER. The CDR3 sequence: CASSPRTEADRWNTEAFF. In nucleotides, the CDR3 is TGCGCCAGCAGCCCCCGGACAGAGGCCGACCGATGGAACACTGAAGCTTTCTTT.

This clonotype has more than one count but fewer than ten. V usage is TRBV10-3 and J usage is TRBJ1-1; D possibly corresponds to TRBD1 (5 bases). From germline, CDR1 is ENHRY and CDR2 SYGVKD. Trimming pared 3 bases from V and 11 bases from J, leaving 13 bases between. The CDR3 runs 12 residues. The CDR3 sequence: CAISDGQGRAFF. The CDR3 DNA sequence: TGTGCCATCAGTGACGGGCAGGGCCGCGCTTTCTTT.

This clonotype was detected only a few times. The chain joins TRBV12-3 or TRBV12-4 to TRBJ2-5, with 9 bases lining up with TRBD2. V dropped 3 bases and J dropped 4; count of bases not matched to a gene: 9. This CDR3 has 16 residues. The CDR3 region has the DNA TGTGCCAGCAGTTTCTTGGGCGGGGGGGCTTTAGAGACCCAGTACTTC. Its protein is CASSFLGGGALETQYF.

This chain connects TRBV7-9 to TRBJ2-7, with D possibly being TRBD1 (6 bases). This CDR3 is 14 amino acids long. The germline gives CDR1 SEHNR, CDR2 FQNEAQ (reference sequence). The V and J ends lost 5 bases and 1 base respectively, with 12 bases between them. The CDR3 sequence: CASSQQRGSYEQYF. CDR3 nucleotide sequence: TGTGCCAGCAGCCAACAAAGGGGGTCCTACGAGCAGTACTTC.

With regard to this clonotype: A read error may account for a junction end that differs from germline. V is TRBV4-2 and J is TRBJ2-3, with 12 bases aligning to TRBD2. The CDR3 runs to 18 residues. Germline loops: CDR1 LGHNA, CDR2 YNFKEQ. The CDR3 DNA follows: TGTGCCGGCAGCCAAGATCTAGCGGGGGGGCCTAAGACAGATACGCAGTATTTT. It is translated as CAGSQDLAGGPKTDTQYF.

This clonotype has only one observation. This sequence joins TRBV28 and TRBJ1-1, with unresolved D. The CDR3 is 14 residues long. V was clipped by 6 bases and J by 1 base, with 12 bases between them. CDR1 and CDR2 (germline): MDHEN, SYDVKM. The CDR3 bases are TGTGCCAGCAGCACCGAGTTATGGAACACTGAAGCTTTCTTT. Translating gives CASSTELWNTEAFF.

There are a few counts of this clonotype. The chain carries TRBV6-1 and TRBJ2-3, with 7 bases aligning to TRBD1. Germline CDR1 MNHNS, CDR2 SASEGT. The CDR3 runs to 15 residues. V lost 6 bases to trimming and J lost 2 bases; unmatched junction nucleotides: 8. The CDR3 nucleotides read TGTGCCAGCAGGGAGGTGGGACAGCCCACAGATACGCAGTATTTT. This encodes CASREVGQPTDTQYF.

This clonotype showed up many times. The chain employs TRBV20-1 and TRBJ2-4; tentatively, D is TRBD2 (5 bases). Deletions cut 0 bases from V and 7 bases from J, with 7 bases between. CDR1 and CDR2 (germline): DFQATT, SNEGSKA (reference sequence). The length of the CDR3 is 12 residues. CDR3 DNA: TGCAGTGCTAGAGATCGAGGGAACATTCAGTACTTC. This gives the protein CSARDRGNIQYF.

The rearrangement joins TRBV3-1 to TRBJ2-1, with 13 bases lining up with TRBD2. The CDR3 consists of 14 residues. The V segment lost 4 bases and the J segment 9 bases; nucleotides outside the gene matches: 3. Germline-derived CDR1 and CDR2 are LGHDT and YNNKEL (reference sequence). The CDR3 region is CASSPGLAGIEQFF. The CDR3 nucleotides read TGTGCCAGCAGCCCGGGACTAGCGGGGATTGAGCAGTTCTTC.

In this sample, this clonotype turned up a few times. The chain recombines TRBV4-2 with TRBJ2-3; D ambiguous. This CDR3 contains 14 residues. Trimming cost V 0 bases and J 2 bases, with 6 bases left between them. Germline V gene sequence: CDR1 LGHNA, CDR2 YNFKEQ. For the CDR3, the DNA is TGTGCCAGCAGCCAAGAAGGACCCACAGATACGCAGTATTTT. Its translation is CASSQEGPTDTQYF.

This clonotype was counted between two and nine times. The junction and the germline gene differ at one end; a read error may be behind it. The CDR3 is CAGSYSPGGSYNEQFF. CDR3 DNA: TGTGCCGGCAGTTACTCGCCGGGGGGCTCCTACAATGAGCAGTTCTTC. The gene calls are TRBV6-5 and TRBJ2-1; the match to TRBD2 covers 7 bases. The germline V gene encodes CDR1 MNHEY and CDR2 SVGAGI. This CDR3 has 16 residues.

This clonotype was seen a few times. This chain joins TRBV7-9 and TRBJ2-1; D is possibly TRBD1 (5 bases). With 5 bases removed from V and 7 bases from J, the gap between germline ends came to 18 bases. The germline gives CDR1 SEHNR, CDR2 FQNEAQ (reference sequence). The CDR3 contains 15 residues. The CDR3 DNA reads TGTGCCAGCAGCCCCAAGCGTAGGGGCCTAAATGAGCAGTTCTTC. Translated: CASSPKRRGLNEQFF. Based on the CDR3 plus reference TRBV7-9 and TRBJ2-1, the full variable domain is DTGVSQNPRHKITKRGQNVTFRCDPISEHNRLYWYRQTLGQGPEFLTYFQNEAQLEKSRLLSDRFSAERPKGSFSTLEIQRTEQGDSAMYLCASSPKRRGLNEQFFGPGTRLTVL.

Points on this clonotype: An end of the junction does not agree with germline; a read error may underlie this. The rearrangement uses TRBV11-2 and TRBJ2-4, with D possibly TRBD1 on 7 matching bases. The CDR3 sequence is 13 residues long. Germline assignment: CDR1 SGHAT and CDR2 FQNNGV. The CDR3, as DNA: TGCGCCAGCAGCGGAGGGGGCTTGGACATTCAGTACTTC. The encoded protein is CASSGGGLDIQYF. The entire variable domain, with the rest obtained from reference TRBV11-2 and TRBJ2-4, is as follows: EAGVAQSPRYKIIEKRQSVAFWCNPISGHATLYWYQQILGQGPKLLIQFQNNGVVDDSQLPKDRFSAERLKGVDSTLKIQPAKLEDSAVYLCASSGGGLDIQYFGAGTRLSVL.

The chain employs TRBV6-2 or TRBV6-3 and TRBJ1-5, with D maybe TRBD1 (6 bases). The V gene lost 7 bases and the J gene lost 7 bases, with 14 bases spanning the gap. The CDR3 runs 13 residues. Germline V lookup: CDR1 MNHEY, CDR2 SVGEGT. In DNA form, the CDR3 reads TGTGCCAGCACAAAGGGGGGCTGGCAGCCCCAGCATTTT. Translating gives CASTKGGWQPQHF.

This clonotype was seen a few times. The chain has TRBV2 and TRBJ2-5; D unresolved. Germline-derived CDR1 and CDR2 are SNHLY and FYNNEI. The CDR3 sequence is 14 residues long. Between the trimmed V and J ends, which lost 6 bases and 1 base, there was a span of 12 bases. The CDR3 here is CASRKDRSQETQYF. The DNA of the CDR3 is TGTGCCAGCAGGAAGGATCGGAGCCAAGAGACCCAGTACTTC.

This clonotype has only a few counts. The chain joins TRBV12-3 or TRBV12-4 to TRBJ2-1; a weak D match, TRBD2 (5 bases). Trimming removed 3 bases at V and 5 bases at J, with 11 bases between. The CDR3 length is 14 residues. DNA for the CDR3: TGTGCCAGCAGTTTGAGTAGCGTTCACAATGAGCAGTTCTTC. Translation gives CASSLSSVHNEQFF.

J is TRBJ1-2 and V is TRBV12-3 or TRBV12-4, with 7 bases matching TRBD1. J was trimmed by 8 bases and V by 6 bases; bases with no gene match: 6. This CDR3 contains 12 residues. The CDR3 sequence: CASSYEGAGYTF. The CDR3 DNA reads TGTGCCAGCAGCTACGAGGGGGCGGGCTACACCTTC.

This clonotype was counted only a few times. The CDR3 DNA follows: TGCAGCGTTGTGCACCCAAGGAGTGGCTACACCTTC. This encodes CSVVHPRSGYTF. J is TRBJ1-2 and V is TRBV29-1; D is unclear. The length of the CDR3 is 12 residues. Trimming pared 4 bases from V and 7 bases from J, leaving 13 bases between. CDR1 is SQVTM and CDR2 is ANQGSEA in the germline V gene.

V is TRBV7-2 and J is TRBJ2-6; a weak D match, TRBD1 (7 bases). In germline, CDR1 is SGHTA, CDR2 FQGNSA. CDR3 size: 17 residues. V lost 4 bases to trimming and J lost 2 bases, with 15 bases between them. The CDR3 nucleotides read TGTGCCAGCAGCTCTAGACAGGGAGGTACTGGGGCCAACGTCCTGACTTTC. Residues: CASSSRQGGTGANVLTF.

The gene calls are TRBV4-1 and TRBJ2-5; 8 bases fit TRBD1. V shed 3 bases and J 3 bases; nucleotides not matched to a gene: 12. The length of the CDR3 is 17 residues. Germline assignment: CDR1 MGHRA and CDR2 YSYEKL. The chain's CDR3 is CASSQGTGRRGEETQYF. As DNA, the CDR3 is TGCGCCAGCAGCCAGGGGACAGGTCGGAGGGGAGAAGAGACCCAGTACTTC.

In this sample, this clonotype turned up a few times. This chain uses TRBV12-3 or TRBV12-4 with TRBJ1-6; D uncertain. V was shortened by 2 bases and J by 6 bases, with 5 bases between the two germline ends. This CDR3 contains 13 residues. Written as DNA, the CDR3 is TGTGCCAGCAGTTTAAAGGGTAATTCACCCCTCCACTTT. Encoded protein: CASSLKGNSPLHF.